Detailed here is one T cell receptor (beta chain). This sample stems from a study of blood T cell repertoires in COVID-19. Data came from immunoSEQ multiplex PCR; TCRdb stores just in-frame clones and leaves some out. The sample shows 200,000 to 300,000 clones, about 88% of them seen only once. The V end lost 2 bases, the J end lost 2 bases, and 13 bases lay between the germline ends. Looked up from germline, CDR1 is KGHSH and CDR2 is LQKENI. This CDR3 has 15 residues. The rearrangement uses TRBV18 and TRBJ2-7; D may be TRBD1 (6 bases). This receptor was obtained from a woman in her fifties or sixties with COVID-19, enrolled during active disease. Input material: peripheral blood. CDR3 loop: CASSPEQGPTYEQYF. CDR3 nucleotides: TGTGCCAGCTCACCAGAACAGGGCCCGACCTACGAGCAGTACTTC.